This T cell receptor (beta chain) is from a study of T cell responses to AZD1222 COVID-19 vaccine. General study findings and limits: Sampling captured repertoires only after the peak T cell response. At baseline, seropositivity was found in only six or seven AZD1222 recipients. Most donors were white British and more were female, and clonal diversity was possibly underestimated. Close to half of spike-specific TCRs reportedly recognize unmutated variant regions.

Comment on this clone: Antigen specificity is unknown.

Profiled with immunoSEQ multiplex PCR; TCRdb holds only in-frame clones, not every one. This sample has roughly 120,000 clones, with roughly 88% found just once. The clonotype comes from an adult in good health. Sequenced material: peripheral blood, taken on day 0 of MenACWY control vaccination.

As DNA, the CDR3 is TGTGCCAGCAGCTCAACTTTGACCCCAACACCCCTCCACTTT. Amino acid sequence: CASSSTLTPTPLHF. This chain links TRBV7-2 with TRBJ1-6; no clear D gene. There are 14 residues in the CDR3. Germline CDR1 reads SGHTA; CDR2 reads FQGNSA. V lost 4 bases to trimming and J lost 11 bases, with 15 bases between them.